This T cell receptor (beta chain) was recorded in a study of blood T cell repertoires in COVID-19. For the study at large: COVID-19 samples from acute and convalescent phases originated in the United States, Italy and Spain. PBMCs, B-cell-depleted T cells, or T cells were the source of the cDNA or gDNA that made up the material.

In the original workflow: Amplified reference gene primers provided the basis for estimating nucleated cell counts. The assay was immunoSEQ multiplex PCR, and TCRdb's table has in-frame clones only and misses some. The DNA gave D and trimming, while V, J and clone size come from that table. Found here are hundreds of thousands of clones, over 85% of them singletons; the top ten hold almost 9.5%. This clone is a singleton in its sample. The cohort comprised adults aged roughly 18 to 95 years residing in 24 US areas. Unmatched junction bases numbered 8, after V lost 9 bases and J lost 3 bases. The CDR3 extends over 16 amino acids. Per the germline V gene, CDR1 is LNHDA and CDR2 is SQIVND (reference sequence).

V usage is TRBV19 and J usage is TRBJ2-2; 12 bases map to TRBD1. This sequence was found in a woman younger than 45 who had recovered from COVID-19. The sample consisted of PBMCs or T cells enriched from blood (not recorded which). The CDR3 DNA reads as TGTGCCAGCCGGGACAGGGGGCATTTGTACACCGGGGAGCTGTTTTTT. Protein: CASRDRGHLYTGELFF.